Shown below are 22 T cell receptor beta chains from a single sample sequenced in a study of shared clonotypes between healthy human individuals. Only in-frame clones appear in the TCRdb table, and some are missing; sequencing was by immunoSEQ multiplex PCR. The sample has 2 million to 3 million clones; approximately 94% are singletons. The sample was naive CD4+ T cells from PBMCs. The subset here: CD45RA+ positively selected. The receptor set was obtained from a man aged 18 to 29 in good health. Some clones in this sample may be carry-over from other donors' samples.

The chain combines TRBV5-4 with TRBJ1-1, with a possible D match to TRBD1 (5 bases). This CDR3 spans 16 amino acids. Trimming shortened V by 4 bases and J by 1 base, and 17 bases separated the two germline ends. Germline CDR1 and CDR2: SGHNT and YYREEE (reference sequence). CDR3 nucleotides: TGTGCCAGCAGCCCCGGTGGCGGGACCAAGAACACTGAAGCTTTCTTT. Its protein is CASSPGGGTKNTEAFF.

The genes are TRBV15 and TRBJ2-7, with D maybe TRBD1 (5 bases). V was pared by 1 base and J by 2 bases, with 12 bases between. This CDR3 has 15 residues. Germline CDR1 reads LNHNV; CDR2 reads YYDKDF (reference sequence). CDR3 in amino acids: CATSRGQRRTYEQYF. In DNA, the CDR3 is TGTGCCACCAGCAGAGGACAGAGACGTACCTACGAGCAGTACTTC. Full variable domain (rest looked up from reference TRBV15 and TRBJ2-7): DAMVIQNPRYQVTQFGKPVTLSCSQTLNHNVMYWYQQKSSQAPKLLFHYYDKDFNNEADTPDNFQSRRPNTSFCFLDIRSPGLGDTAMYLCATSRGQRRTYEQYFGPGTRLTVT.

The CDR3 DNA reads TGTGCCAGCAGTGAAGATCGTAGGTGGAGCTCCTACGAGCAGTACTTC. It encodes CASSEDRRWSSYEQYF. The gene calls are TRBV2 and TRBJ2-7; D gene unclear. V gave up 1 base and J gave up 0 bases, with 13 bases separating them. This CDR3 has 16 amino acids. CDR1 and CDR2 from the germline V gene are SNHLY and FYNNEI. Supplemented by reference TRBV2 and TRBJ2-7, the full variable domain reads EPEVTQTPSHQVTQMGQEVILRCVPISNHLYFYWYRQILGQKVEFLVSFYNNEISEKSEIFDDQFSVERPDGSNFTLKIRSTKLEDSAMYFCASSEDRRWSSYEQYFGPGTRLTVT.

This chain uses TRBV29-1 with TRBJ1-1, with D unresolved. Trimming left V 4 bases short and J 4 bases short, with 19 bases between. Germline loops: CDR1 SQVTM, CDR2 ANQGSEA. The CDR3 is 15 amino acids. CDR3 nucleotides: TGCAGCGTTGGAGGCCTCCTAACAAGAAGCACTGAAGCTTTCTTT. It is translated as CSVGGLLTRSTEAFF.

CDR3 sequence: CASSPLGSWANEKLFF. CDR3 sequence (DNA): TGTGCCAGCAGCCCCCTCGGTTCGTGGGCTAATGAAAAACTGTTTTTT. The V and J genes are TRBV7-9 and TRBJ1-4; D unclear. Germline CDR1 is SEHNR and CDR2 is FQNEAQ (reference sequence). The ends were cut back, 5 bases at V and 3 bases at J, with 16 bases in the middle. This CDR3 has 16 residues.

The chain combines TRBV7-9 with TRBJ1-3; possibly TRBD1 for D (5 bases). The V gene lost 5 bases and the J gene lost 2 bases, with 13 bases spanning the gap. Germline V gene lookup returns CDR1 SEHNR and CDR2 FQNEAQ (reference sequence). There are 15 residues in the CDR3. This CDR3 is CASSAAGAAGNTIYF. The CDR3 region has the DNA TGTGCCAGCAGCGCCGCCGGGGCGGCTGGAAACACCATATATTTT.

The chain carries TRBV6-5 and TRBJ2-7; D may be TRBD2 (6 bases). Per germline, CDR1 MNHEY and CDR2 SVGAGI. The CDR3 length is 15 residues. V was shortened by 8 bases and J by 4 bases, with 21 bases between the two germline ends. The CDR3 sequence: CASRPVWGETYEQYF. In DNA form, the CDR3 reads TGTGCCAGCCGACCAGTATGGGGGGAGACGTACGAGCAGTACTTC.

This clone came up once. Other DNA sequences from this sample encode an identical CDR3 as well. The CDR3 DNA follows: TGCGCCAGCAGCTTGTTCAGCAATCAGCCCCAGCATTTT. Translated, it gives CASSLFSNQPQHF. The genes are TRBV5-1 and TRBJ1-5; D uncertain. CDR1 is SGHRS and CDR2 is YFSETQ in the germline V gene. Between the trimmed V and J ends, which lost 1 base and 1 base, there was a span of 3 bases. The CDR3 is made up of 13 amino acids. Full variable domain (outside the CDR3, taken from reference TRBV5-1 and TRBJ1-5): KAGVTQTPRYLIKTRGQQVTLSCSPISGHRSVSWYQQTPGQGLQFLFEYFSETQRNKGNFPGRFSGRQFSNSRSEMNVSTLELGDSALYLCASSLFSNQPQHFGDGTRLSIL.

This sequence joins TRBV14 and TRBJ2-3; 7 nucleotides match TRBD2. J was trimmed by 4 bases and V by 5 bases; bases with no gene match: 9. Germline assignment: CDR1 SGHDN and CDR2 FVKESK. This CDR3 contains 15 residues. The CDR3 DNA sequence: TGTGCCAGCAGCGTTGCGGGAGTTGCTGCAGATACGCAGTATTTT. It encodes CASSVAGVAADTQYF.

The rearrangement uses TRBV27 and TRBJ1-1; 9 nucleotides align to TRBD1. Germline assignment: CDR1 MNHEY and CDR2 SMNVEV (reference sequence). The J segment lost 5 bases and the V segment lost 3 bases, leaving 7 bases of the junction unmatched. The CDR3 is 15 residues long. CDR3 amino acids: CASSFPGQGRTEAFF. CDR3 DNA sequence: TGTGCCAGCAGTTTTCCCGGACAGGGGAGAACTGAAGCTTTCTTT.

This chain joins TRBV4-2 and TRBJ1-2; D unresolved. The CDR3 is 16 amino acids. V was cut by 2 bases and J by 4 bases, with 17 bases left in between. The V gene's germline CDR1 is LGHNA and CDR2 YNFKEQ. CDR3 loop: CASSQTGTYTSYGYTF. The CDR3 DNA reads as TGTGCCAGCAGCCAAACTGGCACGTATACTTCCTATGGCTACACCTTC.

The chain combines TRBV19 with TRBJ2-7; 14 nucleotides align to TRBD2. Unmatched junction bases numbered 5, after V lost 6 bases and J lost 4 bases. Germline CDR1 LNHDA, CDR2 SQIVND (reference sequence). This CDR3 is 15 amino acids long. The CDR3 DNA reads as TGTGCCAGTAGCGAGACTAGCGGGAGGGATTACGAGCAGTACTTC. It specifies CASSETSGRDYEQYF.

The chain combines TRBV10-3 with TRBJ2-3, with 8 bases identical to TRBD1. CDR1 is ENHRY, CDR2 SYGVKD, per germline. Trimming removed 6 bases from V and 4 bases from J; junction bases left unmatched: 9. This CDR3 is built from 15 residues. CDR3 nucleotides: TGTGCCATCAGAGTTTCAGGGGGCTTCGCAGATACGCAGTATTTT. It specifies CAIRVSGGFADTQYF.

This chain uses TRBV6-1 with TRBJ2-1; TRBD1 aligns across 7 bases. Trimming at V came to 3 bases and at J to 4 bases, leaving 6 bases not matched to a gene. The length of the CDR3 is 15 residues. CDR1 and CDR2 from the germline V gene are MNHNS and SASEGT. The CDR3 sequence: CASSEYGTVYNEQFF. The CDR3 DNA follows: TGTGCCAGCAGTGAGTACGGGACAGTATACAATGAGCAGTTCTTC.

Comment on this clone: Different DNA sequences within this sample yield the same CDR3. The chain couples TRBV7-2 to TRBJ2-7, with TRBD2 identical over 10 bases. Germline assignment: CDR1 SGHTA and CDR2 FQGNSA. After removal of 1 base from V and 4 bases from J, the junction contained 4 bases not matched to a gene. This CDR3 contains 15 residues. CDR3 sequence reads: CASSLGPSGSYEQYF. The CDR3 DNA reads as TGTGCCAGCAGCTTAGGACCTAGCGGGAGTTACGAGCAGTACTTC.

This clone has a single count. The rearrangement links TRBV27 to TRBJ2-3; the match to TRBD2 covers 12 bases. Trimming cost V 5 bases and J 0 bases; bases outside gene matches: 9. This CDR3 spans 18 amino acids. From germline, CDR1 is MNHEY and CDR2 SMNVEV (reference sequence). In nucleotides, the CDR3 is TGTGCCAGCAGTCCGGGCCTCGGACTAGCGGGGAGCACAGATACGCAGTATTTT. This sequence encodes CASSPGLGLAGSTDTQYF.

V and J are TRBV28 and TRBJ2-1, with 8 bases matching TRBD2. Losses at the gene ends were 6 bases for V and 10 bases for J; bases not matched to a gene: 14. This CDR3 spans 15 amino acids. Germline CDR1 is MDHEN and CDR2 is SYDVKM. CDR3 bases: TGTGCCAGCAGCCCCGAGGGACTAGGGGGTCACGAGCAGTTCTTC. Translating it yields CASSPEGLGGHEQFF.

Turning to this clone: Other DNA sequences from this sample encode an identical CDR3 as well. This sequence joins TRBV5-1 and TRBJ2-7; tentatively, D is TRBD2 (6 bases). This CDR3 spans 14 amino acids. Germline CDR1 and CDR2: SGHRS and YFSETQ. The germline V and J ends were trimmed by 3 bases and 2 bases, with 12 bases remaining between them. CDR3 in amino acids: CASSWGSGPYEQYF. In DNA, the CDR3 is TGCGCCAGCAGCTGGGGTAGCGGCCCCTACGAGCAGTACTTC.

This rearrangement joins TRBV25-1 to TRBJ2-7; TRBD2 matches 8 bases. CDR3 length: 14 residues. CDR1 MGHDK and CDR2 SYGVNS come from the germline V gene. Trimming at V came to 8 bases and at J to 7 bases, leaving 13 bases not matched to a gene. The CDR3 reads CASSRLASPGEQYF. For the CDR3, the DNA is TGTGCCAGCTCGCGACTAGCGAGCCCTGGGGAGCAGTACTTC.

The chain employs TRBV19 and TRBJ2-7; 9 bases fit TRBD2. This CDR3 is built from 15 residues. Looked up from germline, CDR1 is LNHDA and CDR2 is SQIVND (reference sequence). The V and J ends lost 2 bases and 5 bases, in that order; junction bases with no gene match: 7. CDR3 DNA: TGTGCCAGTAGTATATGGGGGGGACTAGCCCACGAGCAGTACTTC. Its protein is CASSIWGGLAHEQYF.

J is TRBJ2-1 and V is TRBV29-1; D may be TRBD2 (5 bases). The germline V gene has CDR1 SQVTM and CDR2 ANQGSEA. The CDR3 is 13 amino acids. The ends were cut back, 4 bases at V and 4 bases at J, with 11 bases in the middle. The DNA of the CDR3 is TGCAGCGTTGGAATAGCGATATACAATGAGCAGTTCTTC. Amino acid sequence: CSVGIAIYNEQFF.

This chain links TRBV5-1 with TRBJ2-3; 10 bases are a match to TRBD2. Trimming removed 3 bases from V and 1 base from J; junction bases left unmatched: 8. Per the germline V gene, CDR1 is SGHRS and CDR2 is YFSETQ. The CDR3 is made up of 17 amino acids. The CDR3 nucleotides read TGCGCCAGCAGCTGGGCCTTTGGGACTAGCGGCACAGATACGCAGTATTTT. Translated, it gives CASSWAFGTSGTDTQYF.